The clone carrying this TCR beta chain was counted between two and nine times. What it recognizes is unknown. The data derive from a study of CD8+ T cells in alopecia areata. Study-wide points: Higher clonality was seen in lesional scalp than in normal scalp, especially in alopecia totalis/universalis.

This CDR3 is 11 amino acids long. The V and J ends lost 8 bases and 4 bases respectively, with 8 bases between them. Germline V CDR1 and CDR2: WSHSY, SAAADI. Sample treatment: oral pan-JAK inhibitor, 5-10 mg twice daily. RNA was extracted and reverse transcribed into cDNA as the sequencing template. TCRdb's table, derived via immunoSEQ multiplex PCR, lists solely in-frame clones and lacks some. The sample yields some 200,000 clones, about 58% seen once. Source: CD4+ T cells sorted from blood, taken at week 4, from a patient treated with tofacitinib. The J gene is TRBJ1-1, the V gene TRBV10-2; tentative D call: TRBD1 (6 bases). The receptor's source is a human donor with alopecia areata. CDR3 nucleotides: TGCGCCAGCGGAGGGGGCACTGAAGCTTTCTTT. This sequence encodes CASGGGTEAFF.